This TCR beta chain was profiled in a study of T cell responses to AZD1222 COVID-19 vaccine. This table comes from immunoSEQ multiplex PCR, and its TCRdb copy is limited to in-frame clones, with some not included. The repertoire holds around 130,000 clones, with about 93% as singletons. The J segment lost 2 bases and the V segment lost 7 bases, leaving 4 bases of the junction unmatched. Germline CDR1 reads LNHDA; CDR2 reads SQIVND (reference sequence). The CDR3 sequence is 14 residues long. The sequenced sample was peripheral blood, obtained on day 0 of AZD1222 vaccination. The chain is built from TRBV19 and TRBJ1-5; 8 bases line up with TRBD1. The clonotype originates from an adult in good health. The CDR3 DNA sequence: TGTGCCAGTAAGACAGGGGCGGGCAATCAGCCCCAGCATTTT. Protein sequence: CASKTGAGNQPQHF.